The T cell receptor (beta chain) under discussion was sequenced for a study of T cell responses to AZD1222 COVID-19 vaccine. General study points: Among the donors, most were white British and more were female, and clonal diversity was possibly underestimated. Spike-specific TCRs gained breadth and depth after people received two AZD1222 doses. Baseline testing showed seropositivity in only five to seven AZD1222 recipients.

Germline V gene lookup returns CDR1 MNHEY and CDR2 SMNVEV (reference sequence). The CDR3 contains 15 residues. After removal of 6 bases from V and 4 bases from J, the junction contained 7 bases not matched to a gene. Only in-frame clones appear in the TCRdb table, and some are missing; sequencing was by immunoSEQ multiplex PCR. The repertoire holds under 150,000 clones, with roughly 92% as singletons. In the case of this clone: Its specificity is unknown.

The V call is TRBV27, the J call TRBJ2-1; 9 bases line up with TRBD1. The source is an adult who received the AZD1222 COVID-19 vaccine. The sequencing used peripheral blood, collected 28 days after the second AZD1222 dose. CDR3 sequence reads: CASSRMDRGYNEQFF. DNA of the CDR3: TGTGCCAGCAGCAGAATGGACAGGGGTTACAATGAGCAGTTCTTC.